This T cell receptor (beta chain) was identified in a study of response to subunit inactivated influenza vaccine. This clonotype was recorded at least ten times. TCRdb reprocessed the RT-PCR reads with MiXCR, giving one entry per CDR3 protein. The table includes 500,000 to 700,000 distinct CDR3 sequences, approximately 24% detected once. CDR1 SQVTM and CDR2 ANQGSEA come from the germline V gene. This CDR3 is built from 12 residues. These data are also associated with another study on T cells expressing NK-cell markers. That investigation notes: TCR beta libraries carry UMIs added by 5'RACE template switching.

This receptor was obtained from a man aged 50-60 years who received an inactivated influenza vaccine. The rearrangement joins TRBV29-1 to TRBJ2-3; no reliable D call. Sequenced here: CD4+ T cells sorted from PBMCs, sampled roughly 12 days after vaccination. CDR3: CSGRVYTDTQYF. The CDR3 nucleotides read TGCTCAGGTCGGGTCTACACAGATACGCAGTATTTT.